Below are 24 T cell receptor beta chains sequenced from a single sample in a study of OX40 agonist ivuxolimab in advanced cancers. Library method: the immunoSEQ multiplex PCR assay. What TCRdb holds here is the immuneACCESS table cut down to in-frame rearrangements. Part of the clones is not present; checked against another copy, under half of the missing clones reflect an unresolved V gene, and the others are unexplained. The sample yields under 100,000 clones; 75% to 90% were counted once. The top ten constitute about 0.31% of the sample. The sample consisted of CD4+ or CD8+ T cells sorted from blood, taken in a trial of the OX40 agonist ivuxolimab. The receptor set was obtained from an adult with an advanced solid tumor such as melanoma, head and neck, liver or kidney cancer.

The CDR3 DNA reads as TGTGCCAGCAGCCCCACGGGACAGGGGCACGAGCAGTACTTC. Translating gives CASSPTGQGHEQYF. The rearrangement uses TRBV7-9 and TRBJ2-7; the match to TRBD1 covers 10 bases. This CDR3 has 14 residues. Germline V gene data show CDR1 as SEHNR and CDR2 as FQNEAQ (reference sequence). Losses at the gene ends were 5 bases for V and 5 bases for J; bases not matched to a gene: 6. The full variable domain, rest sourced from reference TRBV7-9 and TRBJ2-7, is DTGVSQNPRHKITKRGQNVTFRCDPISEHNRLYWYRQTLGQGPEFLTYFQNEAQLEKSRLLSDRFSAERPKGSFSTLEIQRTEQGDSAMYLCASSPTGQGHEQYFGPGTRLTVT.

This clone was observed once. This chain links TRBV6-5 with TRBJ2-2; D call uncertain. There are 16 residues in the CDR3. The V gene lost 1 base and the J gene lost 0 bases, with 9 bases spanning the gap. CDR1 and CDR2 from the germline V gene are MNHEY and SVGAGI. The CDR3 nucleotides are TGTGCCAGCAGTTACTGGGCGGATACGAACACCGGGGAGCTGTTTTTT. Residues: CASSYWADTNTGELFF.

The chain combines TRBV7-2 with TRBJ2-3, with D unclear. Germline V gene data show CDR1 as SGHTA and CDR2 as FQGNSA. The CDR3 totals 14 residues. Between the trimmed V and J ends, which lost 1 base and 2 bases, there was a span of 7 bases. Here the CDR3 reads CASSLGTDTDTQYF. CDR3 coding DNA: TGTGCCAGCAGCTTAGGGACGGACACAGATACGCAGTATTTT.

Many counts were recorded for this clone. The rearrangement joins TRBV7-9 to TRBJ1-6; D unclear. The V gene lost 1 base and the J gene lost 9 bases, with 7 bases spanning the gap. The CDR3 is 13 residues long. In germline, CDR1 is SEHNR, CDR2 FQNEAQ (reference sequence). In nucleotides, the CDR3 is TGTGCCAGCAGCTTAGAATGGAGTTCACCCCTCCACTTT. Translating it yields CASSLEWSSPLHF. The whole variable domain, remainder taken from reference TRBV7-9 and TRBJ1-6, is DTGVSQNPRHKITKRGQNVTFRCDPISEHNRLYWYRQTLGQGPEFLTYFQNEAQLEKSRLLSDRFSAERPKGSFSTLEIQRTEQGDSAMYLCASSLEWSSPLHFGNGTRLTVT.

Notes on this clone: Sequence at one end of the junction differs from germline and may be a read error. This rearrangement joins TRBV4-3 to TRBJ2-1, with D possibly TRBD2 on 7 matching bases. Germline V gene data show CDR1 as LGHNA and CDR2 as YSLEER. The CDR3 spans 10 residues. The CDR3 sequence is CASSQPGGLF. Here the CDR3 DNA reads TGCGCCAGCAGCCAGCCGGGGGGCCTCTTC.

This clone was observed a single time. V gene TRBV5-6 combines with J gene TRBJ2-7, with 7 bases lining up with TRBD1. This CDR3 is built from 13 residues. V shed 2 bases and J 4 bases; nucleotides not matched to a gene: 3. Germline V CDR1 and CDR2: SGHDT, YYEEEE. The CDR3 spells CASSLPRGYEQYF. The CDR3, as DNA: TGTGCCAGCAGCTTACCCAGGGGGTACGAGCAGTACTTC.

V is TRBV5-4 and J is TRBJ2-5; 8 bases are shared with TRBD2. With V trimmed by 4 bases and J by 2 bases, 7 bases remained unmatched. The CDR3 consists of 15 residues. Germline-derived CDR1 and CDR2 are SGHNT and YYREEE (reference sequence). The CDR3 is CASSPGGGWQETQYF. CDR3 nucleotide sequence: TGTGCCAGCAGCCCGGGAGGGGGATGGCAAGAGACCCAGTACTTC.

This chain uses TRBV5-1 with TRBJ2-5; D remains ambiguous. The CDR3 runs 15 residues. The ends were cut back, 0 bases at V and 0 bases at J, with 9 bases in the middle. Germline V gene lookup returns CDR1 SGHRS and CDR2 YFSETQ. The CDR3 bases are TGCGCCAGCAGCTTGGTGGCGGCAAACCAAGAGACCCAGTACTTC. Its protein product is CASSLVAANQETQYF.

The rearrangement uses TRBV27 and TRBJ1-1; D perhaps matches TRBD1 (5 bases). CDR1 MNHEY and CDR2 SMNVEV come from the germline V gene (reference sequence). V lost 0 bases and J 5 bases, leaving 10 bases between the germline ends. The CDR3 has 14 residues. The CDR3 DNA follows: TGTGCCAGCAGTTTATCCGGGGGGATAACTGAAGCTTTCTTT. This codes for CASSLSGGITEAFF.

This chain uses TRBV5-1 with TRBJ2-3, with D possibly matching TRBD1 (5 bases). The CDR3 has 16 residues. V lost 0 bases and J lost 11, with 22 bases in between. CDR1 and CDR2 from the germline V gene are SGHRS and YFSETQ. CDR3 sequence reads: CASSLGAAGPTAGQYF. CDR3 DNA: TGCGCCAGCAGCTTGGGGGCGGCAGGGCCTACCGCTGGGCAGTATTTT.

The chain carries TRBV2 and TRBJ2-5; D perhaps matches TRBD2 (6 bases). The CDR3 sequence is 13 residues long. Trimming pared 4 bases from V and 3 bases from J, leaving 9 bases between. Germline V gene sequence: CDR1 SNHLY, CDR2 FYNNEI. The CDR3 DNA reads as TGTGCCAGCAGTGCCCCGGGGGAAGAGACCCAGTACTTC. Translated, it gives CASSAPGEETQYF. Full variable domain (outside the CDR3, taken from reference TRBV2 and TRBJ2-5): EPEVTQTPSHQVTQMGQEVILRCVPISNHLYFYWYRQILGQKVEFLVSFYNNEISEKSEIFDDQFSVERPDGSNFTLKIRSTKLEDSAMYFCASSAPGEETQYFGPGTRLLVL.

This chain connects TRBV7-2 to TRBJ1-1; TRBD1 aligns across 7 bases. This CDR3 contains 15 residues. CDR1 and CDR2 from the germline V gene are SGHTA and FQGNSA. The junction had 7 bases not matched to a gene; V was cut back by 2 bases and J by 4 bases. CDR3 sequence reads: CASSLTRGGSTEAFF. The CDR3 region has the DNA TGTGCCAGCAGCTTAACCAGGGGGGGGAGCACTGAAGCTTTCTTT.

The DNA for the CDR3 is TGTGCCAGCAGCTCCGCTTTAACAGGGCGCTTCTCTGGAAACACCATATATTTT. This translates into CASSSALTGRFSGNTIYF. The chain joins TRBV7-9 to TRBJ1-3; D may be TRBD1 (6 bases). CDR1 is SEHNR, CDR2 FQNEAQ, per germline (reference sequence). The CDR3 loop spans 18 amino acids. V lost 4 bases to trimming and J lost 0 bases, with 19 bases between them.

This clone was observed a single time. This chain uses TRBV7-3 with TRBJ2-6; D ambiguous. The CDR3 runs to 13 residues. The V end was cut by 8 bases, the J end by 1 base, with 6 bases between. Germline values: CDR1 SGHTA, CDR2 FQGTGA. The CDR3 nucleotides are TGTGCCAGCCCGAAGTCTGGGGCCAACGTCCTGACTTTC. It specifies CASPKSGANVLTF.

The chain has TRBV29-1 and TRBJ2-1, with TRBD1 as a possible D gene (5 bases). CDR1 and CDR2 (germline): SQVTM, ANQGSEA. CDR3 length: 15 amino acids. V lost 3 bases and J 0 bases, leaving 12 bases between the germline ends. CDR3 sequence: CSVDRTSSSYNEQFF. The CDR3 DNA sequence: TGCAGCGTTGACAGGACATCTAGCTCCTACAATGAGCAGTTCTTC.

CDR3 sequence (DNA): TGTGCCAGCAGTGAAGACCATCTACCGGGACAGGGGAGATATGGCTACACCTTC. Protein product: CASSEDHLPGQGRYGYTF. The chain joins TRBV6-4 to TRBJ1-2, with TRBD1 matching 10 bases. The trim removed 3 bases at V and 5 bases at J, leaving 15 bases unmatched. Germline assignment: CDR1 MRHNA and CDR2 SNTAGT. This CDR3 comprises 18 residues.

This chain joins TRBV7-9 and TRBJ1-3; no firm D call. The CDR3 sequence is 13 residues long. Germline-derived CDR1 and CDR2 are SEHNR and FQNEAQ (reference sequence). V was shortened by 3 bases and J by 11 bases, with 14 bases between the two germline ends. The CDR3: CASSLDFRGAIYF. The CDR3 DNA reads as TGTGCCAGCAGCTTGGATTTTCGAGGCGCCATATATTTT.

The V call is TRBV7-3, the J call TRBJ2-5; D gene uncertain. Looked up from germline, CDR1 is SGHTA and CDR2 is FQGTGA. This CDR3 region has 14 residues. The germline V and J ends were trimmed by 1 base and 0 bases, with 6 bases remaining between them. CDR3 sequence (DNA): TGTGCCAGCAGCTTAATGGCAGACCAAGAGACCCAGTACTTC. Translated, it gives CASSLMADQETQYF. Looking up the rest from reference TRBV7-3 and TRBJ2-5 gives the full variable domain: GAGVSQTPSNKVTEKGKYVELRCDPISGHTALYWYRQSLGQGPEFLIYFQGTGAADDSGLPNDRFFAVRPEGSVSTLKIQRTERGDSAVYLCASSLMADQETQYFGPGTRLLVL.

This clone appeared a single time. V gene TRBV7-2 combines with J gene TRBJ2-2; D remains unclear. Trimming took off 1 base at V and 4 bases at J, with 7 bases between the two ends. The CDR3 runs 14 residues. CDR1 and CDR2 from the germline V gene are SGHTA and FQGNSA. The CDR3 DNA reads TGTGCCAGCAGCTTAGAAGCTGGCACCGGGGAGCTGTTTTTT. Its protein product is CASSLEAGTGELFF. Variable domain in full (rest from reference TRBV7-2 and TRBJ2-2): GAGVSQSPSNKVTEKGKDVELRCDPISGHTALYWYRQSLGQGLEFLIYFQGNSAPDKSGLPSDRFSAERTGGSVSTLTIQRTQQEDSAVYLCASSLEAGTGELFFGEGSRLTVL.

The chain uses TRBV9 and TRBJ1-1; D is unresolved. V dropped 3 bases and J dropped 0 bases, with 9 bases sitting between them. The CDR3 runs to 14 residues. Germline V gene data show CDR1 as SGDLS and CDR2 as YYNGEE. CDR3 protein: CASSAGVLNTEAFF. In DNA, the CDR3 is TGTGCCAGCAGCGCTGGTGTATTGAACACTGAAGCTTTCTTT.

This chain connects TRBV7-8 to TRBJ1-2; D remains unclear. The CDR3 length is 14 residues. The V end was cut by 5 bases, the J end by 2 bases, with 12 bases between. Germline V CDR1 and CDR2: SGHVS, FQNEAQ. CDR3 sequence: CASSPPTTNYGYTF. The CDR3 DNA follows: TGTGCCAGCAGCCCCCCAACGACCAACTATGGCTACACCTTC.

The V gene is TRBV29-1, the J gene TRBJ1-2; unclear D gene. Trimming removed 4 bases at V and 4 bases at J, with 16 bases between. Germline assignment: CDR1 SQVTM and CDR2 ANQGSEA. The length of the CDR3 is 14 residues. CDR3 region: CSVVEPFPIYGYTF. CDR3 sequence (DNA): TGCAGCGTTGTAGAGCCCTTCCCCATCTATGGCTACACCTTC.

In DNA, the CDR3 is TGCAGCGTTACAGTGTCTTCCGGCGAAAAACTGTTTTTT. Translating it yields CSVTVSSGEKLFF. The rearrangement uses TRBV29-1 and TRBJ1-4, with no clear D. From germline, CDR1 is SQVTM and CDR2 ANQGSEA. This CDR3 comprises 13 residues. The germline V and J ends were trimmed by 5 bases and 8 bases, with 15 bases remaining between them.

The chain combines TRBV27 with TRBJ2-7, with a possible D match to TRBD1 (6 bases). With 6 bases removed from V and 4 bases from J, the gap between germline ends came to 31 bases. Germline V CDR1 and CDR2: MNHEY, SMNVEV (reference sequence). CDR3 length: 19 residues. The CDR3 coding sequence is TGTGCCAGCAGCATATTCGATGGGCGTCAAACGGGACAATTTTACGAGCAGTACTTC. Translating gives CASSIFDGRQTGQFYEQYF.